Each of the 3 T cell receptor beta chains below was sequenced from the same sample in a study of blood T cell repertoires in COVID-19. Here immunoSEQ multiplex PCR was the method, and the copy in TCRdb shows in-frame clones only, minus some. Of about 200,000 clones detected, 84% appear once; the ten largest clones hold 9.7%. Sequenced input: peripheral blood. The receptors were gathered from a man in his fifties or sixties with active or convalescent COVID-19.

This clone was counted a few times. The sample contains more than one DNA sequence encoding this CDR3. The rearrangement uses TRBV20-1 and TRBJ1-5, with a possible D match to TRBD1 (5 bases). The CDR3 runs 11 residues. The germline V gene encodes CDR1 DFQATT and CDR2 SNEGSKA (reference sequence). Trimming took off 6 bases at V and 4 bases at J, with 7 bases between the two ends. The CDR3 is CSAAGNQPQHF. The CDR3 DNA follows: TGCAGTGCAGCAGGGAATCAGCCCCAGCATTTT.

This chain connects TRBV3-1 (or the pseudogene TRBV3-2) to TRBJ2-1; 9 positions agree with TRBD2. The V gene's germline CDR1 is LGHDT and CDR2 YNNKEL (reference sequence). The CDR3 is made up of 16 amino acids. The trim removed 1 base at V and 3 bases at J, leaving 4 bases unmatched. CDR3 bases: TGTGCCAGCAGCCAAGTCGGTAGCGGGAGCTACAATGAGCAGTTCTTC. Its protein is CASSQVGSGSYNEQFF.

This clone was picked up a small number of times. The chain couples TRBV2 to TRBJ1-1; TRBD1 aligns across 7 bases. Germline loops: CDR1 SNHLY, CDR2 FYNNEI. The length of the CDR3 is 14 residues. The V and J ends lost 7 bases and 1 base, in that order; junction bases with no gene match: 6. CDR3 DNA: TGTGCCAGCACTGACAGGGATCGGAACACTGAAGCTTTCTTT. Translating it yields CASTDRDRNTEAFF.